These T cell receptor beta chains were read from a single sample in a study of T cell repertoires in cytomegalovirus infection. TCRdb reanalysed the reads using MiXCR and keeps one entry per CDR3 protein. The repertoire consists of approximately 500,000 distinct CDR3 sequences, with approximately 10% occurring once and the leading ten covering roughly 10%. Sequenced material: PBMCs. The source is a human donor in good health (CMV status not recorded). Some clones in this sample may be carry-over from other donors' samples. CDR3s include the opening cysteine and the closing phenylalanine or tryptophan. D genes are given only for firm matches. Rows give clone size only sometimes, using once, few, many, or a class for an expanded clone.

CDR3: CASSPIPGAGMNTEAFF
DNA: TGTGCCAGTAGTCCCATTCCGGGGGCTGGGATGAACACTGAAGCTTTCTTT
size: many
J: TRBJ1-1
D: -
V: TRBV19
length: 17

CDR3: CASSSGTSGTTGDEQYF
DNA: TGTGCCAGCAGCTCTGGGACTAGCGGTACCACTGGCGACGAGCAGTACTTC
size: many
J: TRBJ2-7
D: TRBD2
V: TRBV5-6
length: 17

CDR3: CASSLALGHGNTEAFF
DNA: TGTGCCAGCAGCTTAGCGCTCGGACACGGGAACACTGAAGCTTTCTTT
size: many
J: TRBJ1-1
D: -
V: TRBV7-8
length: 16

CDR3: CASSPNAGPGNTIYF
DNA: TGTGCCAGCTCACCAAACGCGGGGCCAGGAAACACCATATATTTT
size: -
J: TRBJ1-3
D: -
V: TRBV18
length: 15

CDR3: CASSIRDSSYTF
DNA: TGTGCCAGCAGCATTCGGGACAGTAGCTACACCTTC
size: -
J: TRBJ1-2
D: TRBD1
V: TRBV5-6
length: 12

CDR3: CASSPRDRGGHQPQHF
DNA: TGTGCCAGCTCACCACGGGACAGGGGTGGGCATCAGCCCCAGCATTTT
size: few
J: TRBJ1-5
D: TRBD1
V: TRBV18
length: 16

CDR3: CASRPSSFRNEQFF
DNA: TGTGCCAGCAGACCTAGCTCATTCAGGAATGAGCAGTTCTTC
size: many
J: TRBJ2-1
D: -
V: TRBV6-4
length: 14

CDR3: CASKQSNYGYTF
DNA: TGTGCCAGTAAACAGTCTAACTATGGCTACACCTTC
size: many
J: TRBJ1-2
D: -
V: TRBV19
length: 12

CDR3: CASSRGGHNSPLHF
DNA: TGTGCCAGCAGCCGGGGGGGGCACAATTCACCCCTCCACTTT
size: -
J: TRBJ1-6
D: -
V: TRBV12-3/TRBV12-4
length: 14

CDR3: CATSTGVGANVLTF
DNA: TGTGCCACCAGCACAGGGGTAGGGGCCAACGTCCTGACTTTC
size: many
J: TRBJ2-6
D: -
V: TRBV15
length: 14

CDR3: CASSAGTGKGNEQFF
DNA: TGTGCCAGCAGCGCCGGGACGGGGAAGGGCAATGAGCAGTTCTTC
size: -
J: TRBJ2-1
D: -
V: TRBV4-2
length: 15

CDR3: CASSSKTANEKLFF
DNA: TGTGCCAGCAGCTCAAAGACAGCTAATGAAAAACTGTTTTTT
size: many
J: TRBJ1-4
D: -
V: TRBV7-9
length: 14

CDR3: CASSRRQGIDEQYF
DNA: TGTGCCAGCTCAAGGAGGCAGGGTATAGACGAGCAGTACTTC
size: -
J: TRBJ2-7
D: -
V: TRBV18
length: 14

CDR3: CASVGTTDTQYF
DNA: TGCGCCAGCGTCGGAACCACAGATACGCAGTATTTT
size: -
J: TRBJ2-3
D: -
V: TRBV5-1
length: 12

CDR3: CSPAGDTQYF
DNA: TGCAGTCCTGCCGGAGATACGCAGTATTTT
size: -
J: TRBJ2-3
D: -
V: TRBV20-1
length: 10

CDR3: CASSLRRDVSNYGYTF
DNA: TGTGCCAGCAGTTTAAGGCGGGACGTTTCTAACTATGGCTACACCTTC
size: many
J: TRBJ1-2
D: -
V: TRBV27
length: 16

CDR3: CASSLGTSKTGELFF
DNA: TGCGCCAGCAGCTTAGGGACTAGCAAGACCGGGGAGCTGTTTTTT
size: -
J: TRBJ2-2
D: TRBD2
V: TRBV5-1
length: 15

CDR3: CASSSGTSGRGFSYEQYF
DNA: TGCGCCAGCAGCTCCGGGACTAGCGGGAGAGGATTTTCCTACGAGCAGTACTTC
size: many
J: TRBJ2-7
D: TRBD2
V: TRBV5-1
length: 18

CDR3: CASSATGSSYEQYF
DNA: TGTGCCAGCAGCGCAACAGGGAGTTCCTACGAGCAGTACTTC
size: many
J: TRBJ2-7
D: -
V: TRBV5-1
length: 14

CDR3: CASSGFGVTGHYGQYF
DNA: TGTGCCAGCAGCGGGTTCGGGGTCACAGGCCACTACGGGCAGTACTTC
size: many
J: TRBJ2-7
D: -
V: TRBV6-5
length: 16

CDR3: CASSDSTSGSNEQFF
DNA: TGTGCCAGCAGTGACTCAACTAGCGGGAGCAATGAGCAGTTCTTC
size: many
J: TRBJ2-1
D: TRBD2
V: TRBV6-4
length: 15